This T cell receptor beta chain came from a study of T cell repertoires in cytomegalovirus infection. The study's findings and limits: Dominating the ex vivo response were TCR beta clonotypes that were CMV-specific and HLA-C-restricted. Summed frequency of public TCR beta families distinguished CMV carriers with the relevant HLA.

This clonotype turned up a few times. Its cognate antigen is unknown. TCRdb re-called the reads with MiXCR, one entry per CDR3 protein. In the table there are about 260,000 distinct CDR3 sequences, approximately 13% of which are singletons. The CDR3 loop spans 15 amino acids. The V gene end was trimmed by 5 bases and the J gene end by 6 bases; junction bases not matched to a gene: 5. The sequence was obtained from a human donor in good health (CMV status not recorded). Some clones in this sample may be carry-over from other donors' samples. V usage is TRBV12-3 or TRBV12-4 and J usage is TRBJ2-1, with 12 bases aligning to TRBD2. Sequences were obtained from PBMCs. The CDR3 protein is CASSRLAGDSNEQFF. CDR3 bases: TGTGCCAGCAGTCGACTAGCGGGGGACTCCAATGAGCAGTTCTTC.